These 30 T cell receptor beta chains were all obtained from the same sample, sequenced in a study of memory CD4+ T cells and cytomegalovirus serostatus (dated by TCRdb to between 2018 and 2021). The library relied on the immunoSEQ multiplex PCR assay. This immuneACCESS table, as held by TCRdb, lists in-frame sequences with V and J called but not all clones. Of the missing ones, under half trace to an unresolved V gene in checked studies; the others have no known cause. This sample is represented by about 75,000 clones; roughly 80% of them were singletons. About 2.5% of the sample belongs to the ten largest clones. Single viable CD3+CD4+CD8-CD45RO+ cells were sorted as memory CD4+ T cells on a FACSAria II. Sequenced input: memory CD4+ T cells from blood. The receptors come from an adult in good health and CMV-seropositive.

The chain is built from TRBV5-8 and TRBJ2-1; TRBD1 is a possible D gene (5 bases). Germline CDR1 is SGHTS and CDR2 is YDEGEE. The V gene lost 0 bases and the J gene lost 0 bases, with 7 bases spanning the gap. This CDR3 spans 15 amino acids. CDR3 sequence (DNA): TGTGCCAGCAGCTTGGAGCAGGGCTCCTACAATGAGCAGTTCTTC. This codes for CASSLEQGSYNEQFF.

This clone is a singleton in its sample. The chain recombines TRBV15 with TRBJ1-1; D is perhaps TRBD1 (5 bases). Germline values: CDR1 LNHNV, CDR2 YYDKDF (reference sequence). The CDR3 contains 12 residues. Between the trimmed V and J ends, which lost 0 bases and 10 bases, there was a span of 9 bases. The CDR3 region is CATSRDQGRAFF. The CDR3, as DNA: TGTGCCACCAGCAGAGATCAGGGAAGAGCTTTCTTT.

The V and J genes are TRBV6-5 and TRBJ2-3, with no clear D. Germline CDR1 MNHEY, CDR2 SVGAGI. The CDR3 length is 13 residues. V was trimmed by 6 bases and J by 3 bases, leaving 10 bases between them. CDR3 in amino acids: CASRTPITDTQYF. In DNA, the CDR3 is TGTGCCAGCAGAACCCCGATAACAGATACGCAGTATTTT.

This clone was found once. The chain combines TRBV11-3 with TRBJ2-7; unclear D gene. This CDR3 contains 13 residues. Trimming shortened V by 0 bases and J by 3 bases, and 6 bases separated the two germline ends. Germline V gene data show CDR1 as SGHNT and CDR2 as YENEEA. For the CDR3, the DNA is TGTGCCAGCAGCTTAGAATCCGACTACGAGCAGTACTTC. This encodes CASSLESDYEQYF.

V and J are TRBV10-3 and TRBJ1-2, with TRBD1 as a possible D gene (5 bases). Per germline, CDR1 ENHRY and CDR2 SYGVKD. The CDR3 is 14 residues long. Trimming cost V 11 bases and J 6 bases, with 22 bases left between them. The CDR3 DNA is TGTGCCTCTGGGGTTGGGGCAGGGAAGGATGGCTACACCTTC. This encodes CASGVGAGKDGYTF.

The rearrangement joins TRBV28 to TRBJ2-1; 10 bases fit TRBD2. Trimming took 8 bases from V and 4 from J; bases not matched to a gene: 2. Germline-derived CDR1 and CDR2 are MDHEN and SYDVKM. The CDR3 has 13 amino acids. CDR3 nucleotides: TGTGCCAGCTCTAGCGGGGGTTACAATGAGCAGTTCTTC. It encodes CASSSGGYNEQFF.

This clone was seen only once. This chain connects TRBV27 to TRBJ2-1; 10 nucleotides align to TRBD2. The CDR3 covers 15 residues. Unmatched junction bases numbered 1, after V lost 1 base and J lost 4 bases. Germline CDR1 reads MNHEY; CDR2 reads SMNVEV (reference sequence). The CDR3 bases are TGTGCCAGCAGTTTATTACTAGCGGGGTACAATGAGCAGTTCTTC. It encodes CASSLLLAGYNEQFF.

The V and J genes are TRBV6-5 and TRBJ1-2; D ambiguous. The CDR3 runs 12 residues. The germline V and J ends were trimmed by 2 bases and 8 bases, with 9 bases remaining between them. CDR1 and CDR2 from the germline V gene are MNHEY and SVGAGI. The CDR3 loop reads CASSYRRRGYTF. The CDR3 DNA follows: TGTGCCAGCAGTTACCGCCGACGGGGCTACACCTTC.

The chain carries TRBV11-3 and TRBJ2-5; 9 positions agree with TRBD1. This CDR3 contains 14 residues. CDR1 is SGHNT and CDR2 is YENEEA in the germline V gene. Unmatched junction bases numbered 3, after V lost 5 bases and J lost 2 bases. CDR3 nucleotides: TGTGCCAGCAGCCGGACAGGGGTACAAGAGACCCAGTACTTC. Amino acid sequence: CASSRTGVQETQYF.

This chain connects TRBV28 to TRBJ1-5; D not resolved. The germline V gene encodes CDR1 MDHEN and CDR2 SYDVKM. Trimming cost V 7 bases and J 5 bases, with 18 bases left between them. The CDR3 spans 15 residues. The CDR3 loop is CASNINNIQDQPQHF. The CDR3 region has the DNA TGTGCCAGCAATATAAATAATATCCAGGATCAGCCCCAGCATTTT.

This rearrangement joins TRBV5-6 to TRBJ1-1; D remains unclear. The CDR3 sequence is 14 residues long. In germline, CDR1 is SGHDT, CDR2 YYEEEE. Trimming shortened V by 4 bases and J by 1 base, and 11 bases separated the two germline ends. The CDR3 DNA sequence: TGTGCCAGCAGCCGACTCGGAGCGAACACTGAAGCTTTCTTT. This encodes CASSRLGANTEAFF.

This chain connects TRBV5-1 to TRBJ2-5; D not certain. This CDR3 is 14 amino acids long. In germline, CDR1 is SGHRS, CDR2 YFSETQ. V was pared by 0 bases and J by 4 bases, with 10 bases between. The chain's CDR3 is CASSLEGTLETQYF. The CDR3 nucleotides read TGCGCCAGCAGCTTGGAGGGAACTCTAGAGACCCAGTACTTC.

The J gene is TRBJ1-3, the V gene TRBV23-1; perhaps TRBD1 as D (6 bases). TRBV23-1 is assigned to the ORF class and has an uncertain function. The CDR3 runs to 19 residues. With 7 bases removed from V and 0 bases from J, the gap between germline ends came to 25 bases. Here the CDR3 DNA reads TGCGCCAGCACATGCGGACAGACAAATATTCGAATCTCTGGAAACACCATATATTTT. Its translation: CASTCGQTNIRISGNTIYF.

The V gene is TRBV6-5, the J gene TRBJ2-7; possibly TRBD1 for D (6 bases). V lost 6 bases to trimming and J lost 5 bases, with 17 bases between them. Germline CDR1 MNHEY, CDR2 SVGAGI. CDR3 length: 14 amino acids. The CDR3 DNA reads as TGTGCCAGCAGCCGTGAATACAGGGCAAACGAGCAGTACTTC. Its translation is CASSREYRANEQYF.

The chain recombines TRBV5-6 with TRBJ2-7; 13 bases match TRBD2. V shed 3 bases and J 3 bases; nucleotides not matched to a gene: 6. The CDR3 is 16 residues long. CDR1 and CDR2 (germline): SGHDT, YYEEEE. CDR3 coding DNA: TGTGCCAGCAGCTCCACTAGCGGGAGGGGCTTCTACGAGCAGTACGTC. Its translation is CASSSTSGRGFYEQYV.

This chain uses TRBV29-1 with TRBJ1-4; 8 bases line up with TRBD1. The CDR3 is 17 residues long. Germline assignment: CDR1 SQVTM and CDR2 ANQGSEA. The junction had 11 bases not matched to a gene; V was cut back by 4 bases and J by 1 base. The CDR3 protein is CSVGSPGGIGTNEKLFF. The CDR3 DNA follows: TGCAGCGTTGGGTCCCCAGGGGGCATTGGAACTAATGAAAAACTGTTTTTT.

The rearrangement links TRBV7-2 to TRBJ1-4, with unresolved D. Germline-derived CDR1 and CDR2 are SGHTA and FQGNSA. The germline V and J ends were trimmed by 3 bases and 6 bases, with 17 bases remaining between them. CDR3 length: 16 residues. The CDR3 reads CASSFLPRLEDEKLFF. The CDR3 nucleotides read TGTGCCAGCAGCTTCCTTCCGCGATTAGAAGATGAAAAACTGTTTTTT.

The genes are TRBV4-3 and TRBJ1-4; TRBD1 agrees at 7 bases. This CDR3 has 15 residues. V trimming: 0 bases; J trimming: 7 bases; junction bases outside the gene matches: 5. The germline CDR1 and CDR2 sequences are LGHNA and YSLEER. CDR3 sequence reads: CASSQETGRGEKLFF. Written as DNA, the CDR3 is TGCGCCAGCAGCCAAGAGACAGGGAGGGGTGAAAAACTGTTTTTT.

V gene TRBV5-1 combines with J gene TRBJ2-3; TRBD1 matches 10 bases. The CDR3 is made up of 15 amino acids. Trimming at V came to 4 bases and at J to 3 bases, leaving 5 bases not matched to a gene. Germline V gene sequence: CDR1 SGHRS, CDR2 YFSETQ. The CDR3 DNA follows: TGCGCCAGCAGCCTAGACAGGGGGCAGACAGATACGCAGTATTTT. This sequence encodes CASSLDRGQTDTQYF.

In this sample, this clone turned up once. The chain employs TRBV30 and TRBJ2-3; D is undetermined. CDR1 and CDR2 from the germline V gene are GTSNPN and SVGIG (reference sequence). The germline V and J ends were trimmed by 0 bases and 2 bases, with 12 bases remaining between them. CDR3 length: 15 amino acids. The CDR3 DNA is TGTGCCTGGAGTGTACGGCCTAGGACCACAGATACGCAGTATTTT. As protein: CAWSVRPRTTDTQYF.

CDR3 in DNA: TGCGCCAGCAGCCCCCGGGGGGGCCGGACCTCTGGAAACACCATATATTTT. This gives the protein CASSPRGGRTSGNTIYF. The rearrangement uses TRBV5-1 and TRBJ1-3; D might be TRBD1 (6 bases). Germline V CDR1 and CDR2: SGHRS, YFSETQ. Between the trimmed V and J ends, which lost 4 bases and 0 bases, there was a span of 17 bases. This CDR3 is built from 17 residues.

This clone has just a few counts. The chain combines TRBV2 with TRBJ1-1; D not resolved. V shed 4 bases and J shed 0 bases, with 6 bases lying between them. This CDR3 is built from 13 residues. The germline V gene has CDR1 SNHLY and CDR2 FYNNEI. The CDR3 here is CASSALMNTEAFF. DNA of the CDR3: TGTGCCAGCAGTGCCTTAATGAACACTGAAGCTTTCTTT. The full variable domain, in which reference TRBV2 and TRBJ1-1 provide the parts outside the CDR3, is EPEVTQTPSHQVTQMGQEVILRCVPISNHLYFYWYRQILGQKVEFLVSFYNNEISEKSEIFDDQFSVERPDGSNFTLKIRSTKLEDSAMYFCASSALMNTEAFFGQGTRLTVV.

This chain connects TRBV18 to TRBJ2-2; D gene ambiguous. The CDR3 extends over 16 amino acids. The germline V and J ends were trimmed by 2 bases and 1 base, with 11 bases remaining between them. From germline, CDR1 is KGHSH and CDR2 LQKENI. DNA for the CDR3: TGTGCCAGCTCACCAATTCCGGGTATGAACACCGGGGAGCTGTTTTTT. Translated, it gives CASSPIPGMNTGELFF.

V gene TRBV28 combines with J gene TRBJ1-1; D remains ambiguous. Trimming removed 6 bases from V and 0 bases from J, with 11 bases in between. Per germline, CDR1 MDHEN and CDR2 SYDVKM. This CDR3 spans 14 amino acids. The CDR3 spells CASSSKSVNTEAFF. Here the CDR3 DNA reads TGTGCCAGCAGCAGCAAATCAGTGAACACTGAAGCTTTCTTT.

This CDR3 reads CASSRTVLPVNQPQHF. The CDR3 DNA sequence: TGCGCCAGCAGCCGGACAGTCCTCCCGGTGAATCAGCCCCAGCATTTT. V gene TRBV4-1 combines with J gene TRBJ1-5; weak D call: TRBD1 (6 bases). V lost 4 bases to trimming and J lost 4 bases, with 17 bases between them. Germline V gives CDR1 MGHRA, CDR2 YSYEKL. There are 16 residues in the CDR3.

The CDR3 nucleotides read TGTGCCAGCAGCTTAGCTACAGGGGTTGGAGAGCAGTACGTC. It encodes CASSLATGVGEQYV. This rearrangement joins TRBV7-8 to TRBJ2-7, with 7 bases identical to TRBD1. In germline, CDR1 is SGHVS, CDR2 FQNEAQ. V lost 0 bases and J lost 7; bases outside the gene matches: 6. This CDR3 contains 14 residues.

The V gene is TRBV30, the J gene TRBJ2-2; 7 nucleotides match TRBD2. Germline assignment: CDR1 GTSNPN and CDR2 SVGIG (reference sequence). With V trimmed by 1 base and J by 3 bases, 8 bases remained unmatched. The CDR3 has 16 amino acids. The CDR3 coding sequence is TGTGCCTGGAGTGCCCTGCTTCGGGGGGACACCGGGGAGCTGTTTTTT. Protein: CAWSALLRGDTGELFF.

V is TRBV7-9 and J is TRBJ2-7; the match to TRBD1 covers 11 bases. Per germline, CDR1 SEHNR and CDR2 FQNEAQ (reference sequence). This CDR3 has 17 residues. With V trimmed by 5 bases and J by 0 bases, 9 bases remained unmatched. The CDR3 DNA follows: TGTGCCAGCAGCCCCGGGTTGGGACAGGGGGGCTCCTACGAGCAGTACGTC. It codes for CASSPGLGQGGSYEQYV.

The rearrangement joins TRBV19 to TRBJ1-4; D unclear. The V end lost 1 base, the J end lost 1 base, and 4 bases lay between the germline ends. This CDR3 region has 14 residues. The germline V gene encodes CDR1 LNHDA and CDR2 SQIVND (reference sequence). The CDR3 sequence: CASSIGVTNEKLFF. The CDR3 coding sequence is TGTGCCAGTAGTATAGGAGTAACTAATGAAAAACTGTTTTTT. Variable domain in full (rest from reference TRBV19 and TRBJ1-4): DGGITQSPKYLFRKEGQNVTLSCEQNLNHDAMYWYRQDPGQGLRLIYYSQIVNDFQKGDIAEGYSVSREKKESFPLTVTSAQKNPTAFYLCASSIGVTNEKLFFGSGTQLSVL.

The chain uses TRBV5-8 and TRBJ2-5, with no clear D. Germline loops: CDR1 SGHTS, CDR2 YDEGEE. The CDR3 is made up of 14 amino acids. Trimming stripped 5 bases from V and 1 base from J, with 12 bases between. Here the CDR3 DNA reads TGTGCCAGCAGTCGTAGGGTTGGCCAAGAGACCCAGTACTTC. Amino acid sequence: CASSRRVGQETQYF. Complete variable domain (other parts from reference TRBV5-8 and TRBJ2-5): EAGVTQSPTHLIKTRGQQATLRCSPISGHTSVYWYQQALGLGLQFLLWYDEGEERNRGNFPPRFSGRQFPNYSSELNVNALELEDSALYLCASSRRVGQETQYFGPGTRLLVL.